This T cell receptor (beta chain) was identified during a study of response to subunit inactivated influenza vaccine. Study-wide results and caveats: The authors suggested that every seasonal influenza vaccination recruits few new T cells.

This clonotype was counted ten times or more. Its cognate antigen is unknown. TCRdb recomputed calls from the RT-PCR reads with MiXCR, one row per CDR3 protein. Counted here are approximately 520,000 distinct CDR3 sequences, about 25% occurring once; the ten biggest clones make up approximately 1.9%. The germline V gene encodes CDR1 SGHRS and CDR2 YFSETQ. V was shortened by 3 bases and J by 5 bases, with 12 bases between the two germline ends. The length of the CDR3 is 14 residues. This clonotype was obtained from a middle-aged man who received an inactivated influenza vaccine. The chain has TRBV5-1 and TRBJ1-5, with a tentative D call TRBD1 (6 bases). The source material was CD4+ T cells sorted from PBMCs, sampled approximately 5 days after vaccination. The chain's CDR3 is CASSSDSPDQPQHF. CDR3 nucleotides: TGCGCCAGCAGCTCGGACAGTCCCGATCAGCCCCAGCATTTT.